Sequencing of this T cell receptor (beta chain) was carried out in a study of blood T cell repertoires in COVID-19. Study summary: The origin of the acute and convalescent COVID-19 samples was the United States, Italy and Spain.

CDR3 length equals 15 residues. From germline, CDR1 is LNHDA and CDR2 SQIVND (reference sequence). V was clipped by 2 bases and J by 2 bases, with 13 bases between them. Individuals aged roughly 18 to 90 years were recruited from about two dozen US areas. Generated by immunoSEQ multiplex PCR, the TCRdb table keeps only in-frame clones and is missing some. This table has roughly 220,000 clones, roughly 88% appearing once. The TCR was taken from a woman in her forties or fifties with acute COVID-19. Sequences were obtained from PBMCs or T cells enriched from blood (not recorded which). The rearrangement joins TRBV19 to TRBJ2-7; D is possibly TRBD1 (5 bases). The CDR3 sequence: CASSISQGKAYEQYF. DNA of the CDR3: TGTGCCAGTAGTATAAGCCAGGGAAAGGCCTACGAGCAGTACTTC.